A selection of T cell receptor beta chains follows, all from one sample in a study of molecular identifiers for immune sequencing clone quantification. Via MiXCR, TCRdb re-called the PCR reads, giving one row per CDR3 protein. The sample shows 80,000 to 100,000 distinct CDR3 sequences, approximately 24% of them seen only once. The sample comprised naive CD8+ T cells from blood, with Jurkat cell RNA spiked in. Receptor source: a human donor in good health. Some libraries in this study had Jurkat cell RNA spiked in. Each CDR3 is given with its conserved first and last residue.

TRBV5-5,CASSRQLADNTGELFF
TRBV12-3/TRBV12-4,CASSLGGGGTEAFF
TRBV6-5,CASTYPGGTRDGYTF
TRBV3-1,CASSHGTDYEQYF
TRBV4-1,CASSQDPAAETQYF
TRBV23-1,CASNGTGGSNYGYTF
TRBV7-9,CASSSLAGGYNEQFF
TRBV14,CASSQDLRGTQYF
TRBV7-9,CASSGGGQGAGYEQYF
TRBV12-3/TRBV12-4,CASRGLRTGITDTQYF
TRBV4-2,CASSQGLNTGELFF
TRBV4-3,CASSQDQVTEAFF
TRBV4-3,CASSQASRVFTDTQYF
TRBV28,CASSMPGQGDADTQYF
TRBV5-6,CASSLWVPEQYF
TRBV20-1,CSAKSGRGYEQYF
TRBV6-2/TRBV6-3,CARASKLALRYNEQFF
TRBV14,CASSLDFNQETQYF
TRBV5-6,CASSLVVSNEQFF
TRBV12-3/TRBV12-4,CASSLLGQGAVGYTF
TRBV9,CASSVAGGPDEQFF
TRBV6-6,CASRSLQGASTGTQCF